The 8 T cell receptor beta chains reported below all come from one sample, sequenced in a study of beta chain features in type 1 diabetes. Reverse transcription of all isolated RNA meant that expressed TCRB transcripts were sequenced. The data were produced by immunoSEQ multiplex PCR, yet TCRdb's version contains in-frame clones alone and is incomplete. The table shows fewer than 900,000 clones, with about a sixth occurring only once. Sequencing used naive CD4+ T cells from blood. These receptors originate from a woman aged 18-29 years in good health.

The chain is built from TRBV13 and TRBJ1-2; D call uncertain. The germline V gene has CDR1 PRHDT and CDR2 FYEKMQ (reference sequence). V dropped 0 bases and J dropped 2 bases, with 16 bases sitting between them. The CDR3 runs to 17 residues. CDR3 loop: CASSLGPIGGSNYGYTF. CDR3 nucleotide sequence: TGTGCCAGCAGCTTAGGCCCTATAGGCGGCTCCAACTATGGCTACACCTTC.

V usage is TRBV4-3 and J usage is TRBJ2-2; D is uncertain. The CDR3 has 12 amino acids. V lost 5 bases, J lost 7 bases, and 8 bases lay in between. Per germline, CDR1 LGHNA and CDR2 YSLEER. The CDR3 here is CASSSFVGELFF. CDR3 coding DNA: TGCGCCAGCAGCTCTTTCGTCGGGGAGCTGTTTTTT.

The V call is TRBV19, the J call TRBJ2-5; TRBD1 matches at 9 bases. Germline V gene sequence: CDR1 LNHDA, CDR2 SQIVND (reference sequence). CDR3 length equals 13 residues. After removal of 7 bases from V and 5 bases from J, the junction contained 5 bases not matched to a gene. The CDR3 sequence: CASTTGGMETQYF. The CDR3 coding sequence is TGTGCCAGTACCACAGGGGGCATGGAGACCCAGTACTTC.

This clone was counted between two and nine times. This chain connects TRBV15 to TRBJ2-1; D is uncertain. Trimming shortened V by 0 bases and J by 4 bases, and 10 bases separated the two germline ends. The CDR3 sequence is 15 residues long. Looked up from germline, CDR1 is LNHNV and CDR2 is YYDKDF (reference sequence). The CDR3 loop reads CATSRDLAGYNEQFF. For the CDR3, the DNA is TGTGCCACCAGCAGAGATCTGGCTGGGTACAATGAGCAGTTCTTC.

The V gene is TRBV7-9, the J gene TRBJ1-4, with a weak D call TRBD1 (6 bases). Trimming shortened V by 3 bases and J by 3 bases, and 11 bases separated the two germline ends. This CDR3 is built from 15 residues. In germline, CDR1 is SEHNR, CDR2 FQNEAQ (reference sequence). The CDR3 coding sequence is TGTGCCAGCAGCTTCCGACAGGACTCTAATGAAAAACTGTTTTTT. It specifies CASSFRQDSNEKLFF.

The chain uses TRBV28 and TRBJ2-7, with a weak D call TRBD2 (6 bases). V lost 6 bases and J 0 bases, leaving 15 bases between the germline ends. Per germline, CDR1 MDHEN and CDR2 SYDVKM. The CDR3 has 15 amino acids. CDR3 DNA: TGTGCCAGCAGCCCCGGGGGACTCCGCTCCTACGAGCAGTACTTC. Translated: CASSPGGLRSYEQYF.

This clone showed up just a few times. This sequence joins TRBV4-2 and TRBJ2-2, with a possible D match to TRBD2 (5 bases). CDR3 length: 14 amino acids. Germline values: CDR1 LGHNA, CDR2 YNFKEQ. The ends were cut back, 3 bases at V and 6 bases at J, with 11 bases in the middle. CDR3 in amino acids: CASSHGVAPGELFF. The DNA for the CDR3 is TGTGCCAGCAGCCACGGGGTGGCGCCCGGGGAGCTGTTTTTT.

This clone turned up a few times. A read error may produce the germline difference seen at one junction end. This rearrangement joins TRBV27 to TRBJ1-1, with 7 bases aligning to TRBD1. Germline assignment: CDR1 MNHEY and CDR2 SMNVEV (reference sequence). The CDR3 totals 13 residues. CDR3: CASSLMEQGYASF. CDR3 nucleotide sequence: TGTGCCAGCAGTTTGATGGAACAGGGGTACGCCAGCTTT.